This TCR beta chain was observed in a study of blood T cells in healthy people across ages. Study conclusions and caveats: Diversity estimates drawn from one million T cells were deemed underestimates.

Note on this clonotype: Its specificity is not known.

The second PCR ran about 6 to 12 cycles with a sample-barcoded 5' primer and J-beta primers. TCRdb called the 5' RACE reads again in MiXCR, with one record for every CDR3 protein. The data contain about 1.6 million distinct CDR3 sequences, 30% to 35% of them seen just once; the ten biggest clones take up around 11%. The sequenced material came from blood. This TCR came from a woman aged 30 to 39 in good health.

CDR3 residues: CASANPVTDGYTF. CDR3 DNA sequence: TGTGCCAGCGCCAACCCCGTGACGGATGGCTACACCTTC. The rearrangement links TRBV28 to TRBJ1-2; D remains unclear. The germline CDR1 and CDR2 sequences are MDHEN and SYDVKM. V lost 8 bases, J lost 6 bases, and 16 bases lay in between. The CDR3 is 13 amino acids.